Listed here are 8 T cell receptor beta chains from one sample, sequenced in a study of graft-versus-host responses after intestinal transplantation. No cognate antigen is known for these TCRs. The assay was immunoSEQ multiplex PCR, and TCRdb's table has in-frame clones only and misses some. The sample comprises fewer than 120,000 clones, approximately 92% of which are singletons, and 0.4% to 0.65% rests with the top ten. The specimen comprised unstimulated CD8+ T cells sorted from spleen or lymph node cells, sampled before intestinal transplant. These receptor sequences come from a human donor who received an intestinal transplant.

The rearrangement links TRBV28 to TRBJ2-5, with D maybe TRBD2 (7 bases). There are 15 residues in the CDR3. V dropped 6 bases and J dropped 4 bases, with 18 bases sitting between them. Germline lookup yields CDR1 MDHEN and CDR2 SYDVKM. The chain's CDR3 is CASRGGDMAPETQYF. The CDR3 region has the DNA TGTGCCAGCAGGGGAGGGGACATGGCCCCAGAGACCCAGTACTTC.

The chain couples TRBV6-5 to TRBJ2-2, with D unclear. CDR1 and CDR2 (germline): MNHEY, SVGAGI. The CDR3 totals 13 residues. V gave up 1 base and J gave up 2 bases, with 2 bases separating them. The CDR3 here is CASSYFNTGELFF. The DNA of the CDR3 is TGTGCCAGCAGTTACTTCAACACCGGGGAGCTGTTTTTT.

CDR3 sequence reads: CASPGQGPQETQYF. For the CDR3, the DNA is TGTGCCAGCCCGGGACAGGGGCCACAAGAGACCCAGTACTTC. The rearrangement uses TRBV2 and TRBJ2-5, with TRBD1 matching over 10 bases. Germline V CDR1 and CDR2: SNHLY, FYNNEI. CDR3 length: 14 residues. V shed 8 bases, J shed 2 bases, and the junction held 5 bases outside the gene matches. Complete variable domain (other parts from reference TRBV2 and TRBJ2-5): EPEVTQTPSHQVTQMGQEVILRCVPISNHLYFYWYRQILGQKVEFLVSFYNNEISEKSEIFDDQFSVERPDGSNFTLKIRSTKLEDSAMYFCASPGQGPQETQYFGPGTRLLVL.

The V call is TRBV2, the J call TRBJ1-2; 8 nucleotides match TRBD1. Trimming cost V 7 bases and J 8 bases; bases outside gene matches: 3. CDR1 is SNHLY, CDR2 FYNNEI, per germline. The CDR3 runs to 11 residues. CDR3 in DNA: TGTGCCAGCAAACAGGGGGGCGGCTACACCTTC. It codes for CASKQGGGYTF.

The V gene is TRBV7-3, the J gene TRBJ2-1, with 9 bases fitting TRBD2. V lost 4 bases to trimming and J lost 6 bases; unmatched junction nucleotides: 7. Germline V CDR1 and CDR2: SGHTA, FQGTGA. The CDR3 spans 15 residues. CDR3 bases: TGTGCCAGCAGCTCATTGACTAGCGGCGGCAATGAGCAGTTCTTC. Translated, it gives CASSSLTSGGNEQFF.

The V and J genes are TRBV5-4 and TRBJ2-1; 7 bases agree with TRBD1. The CDR3 runs to 15 residues. The V gene end was trimmed by 3 bases and the J gene end by 6 bases; junction bases not matched to a gene: 9. The V gene's germline CDR1 is SGHNT and CDR2 YYREEE (reference sequence). CDR3 DNA sequence: TGTGCCAGCAGCTACACGACAGGGCCCTCCAATGAGCAGTTCTTC. This sequence encodes CASSYTTGPSNEQFF.

This chain connects TRBV7-3 to TRBJ1-1, with a weak D call TRBD1 (6 bases). Germline CDR1 is SGHTA and CDR2 is FQGTGA. This CDR3 is built from 18 residues. Between the trimmed V and J ends, which lost 2 bases and 4 bases, there was a span of 23 bases. This chain's CDR3 is CASSLEGPGESWATEAFF. CDR3 nucleotides: TGTGCCAGCAGCTTAGAGGGCCCAGGGGAGAGCTGGGCCACTGAAGCTTTCTTT.

This chain connects TRBV2 to TRBJ2-1; D perhaps matches TRBD2 (6 bases). Germline V gene lookup returns CDR1 SNHLY and CDR2 FYNNEI. The germline V and J ends were trimmed by 8 bases and 3 bases, with 17 bases remaining between them. The CDR3 has 15 residues. The CDR3 is CASQYGTDIYNEQFF. For the CDR3, the DNA is TGTGCCAGCCAGTATGGGACTGACATCTACAATGAGCAGTTCTTC.